Listed below are T cell receptor beta chains from one sample, sequenced in a study of T cell clonotyping in hematopoietic cell transplantation. Produced via immunoSEQ multiplex PCR; TCRdb's table is partial and in-frame only. The sample has about 9,300 clones, 70% to 85% seen once; the top ten hold over 40%. The sample here was PBMCs, taken at the time of graft-versus-host disease after allogeneic stem cell transplant. These receptors originate from a male patient between 60 and 69 years old who had an allogeneic stem cell transplant from an unrelated donor, so the T cells may come from the graft donor. Some clones in this sample may be carry-over from other donors' samples. Each CDR3 is given with its conserved first and last residue. The D gene is left open where the match is weak. Some rows have no size entry. The others give once, few or many, or a class for an expanded clone.

size,J,V,D,DNA,CDR3
NA,TRBJ1-1,TRBV2,NA,TGTGCCAGCACCACTCCGGGACAAGGAGACACTGAAGCTTTCTTT,CASTTPGQGDTEAFF
NA,TRBJ2-5,TRBV5-1,TRBD1,TGCGCCAGCAGCTCCGGGACAGGGGGGTACCAAGAGACCCAGTACTTC,CASSSGTGGYQETQYF
NA,TRBJ1-4,TRBV29-1,NA,TGCAGCGTTGATTCCGGGGGCGGAAGTGAAAAACTGTTTTTT,CSVDSGGGSEKLFF
NA,TRBJ1-5,TRBV2,TRBD1,TGTGCCAGTCAAGCAGGGGGCCCTCAGCCCCAGCATTTT,CASQAGGPQPQHF
NA,TRBJ1-6,TRBV7-2,TRBD1,TGTGCCAGCAGCACCCAGGGGGCAGGGTCACCCCTCCACTTT,CASSTQGAGSPLHF
NA,TRBJ1-6,TRBV9,NA,TGTGCCAGCAGCGTGATGGGGGATAATTCACCCCTCCACTTT,CASSVMGDNSPLHF
few,TRBJ1-5,TRBV7-2,NA,TGTGCCAGCAGCATGGGTCGTTATAGCAATCAGCCCCAGCATTTT,CASSMGRYSNQPQHF
NA,TRBJ1-6,TRBV7-2,NA,TGTGCCAGCGGCAGCTCCTATAATTCACCCCTCCACTTT,CASGSSYNSPLHF
NA,TRBJ1-1,TRBV6-1,TRBD1,TGTGCCAGCAGTAAGGGACAGGGTTTGAACACTGAAGCTTTCTTT,CASSKGQGLNTEAFF
NA,TRBJ2-7,TRBV6-5,TRBD1,TGTGCCAGCAGTAACATTCAGGGGGTCGGCGAGCAGTACTTC,CASSNIQGVGEQYF
NA,TRBJ1-2,TRBV10-3,TRBD1,TGTGCCATCAGTCGCAACGGGCAGGGGGCTGACTATGGCTACACCTTC,CAISRNGQGADYGYTF
NA,TRBJ2-1,TRBV9,TRBD2,TGTGCCAGCAGCGTAGGTGGTAGCGGGGGGTCGGCCTACAATGAGCAGTTCTTC,CASSVGGSGGSAYNEQFF
once,TRBJ2-1,TRBV7-9,TRBD1,TGTGCCAGCAGCGAGGGACAGATGTACAATGAGCAGTTCTTC,CASSEGQMYNEQFF
NA,TRBJ1-4,TRBV19,TRBD1,TGTGCCAGTCGGGACAGTTTAAATGAAAAACTGTTTTTT,CASRDSLNEKLFF
once,TRBJ1-1,TRBV7-2,TRBD1,TGTGCCAGCAGCCTACACAGGGACAGGGAGGCTTTCTTT,CASSLHRDREAFF
NA,TRBJ2-3,TRBV7-7,NA,TGTGCTAGCAGCTTAGGGCCGGGGGATACGCAGTATTTT,CASSLGPGDTQYF
NA,TRBJ2-3,TRBV5-1,NA,TGCGCCAGCAGCTTGGAGGGGACAGATACGCAGTATTTT,CASSLEGTDTQYF
NA,TRBJ2-5,TRBV29-1,TRBD2,TGCAGCGCGGTCCTACGGGGGGGCCGGGAGACCCAGTACTTC,CSAVLRGGRETQYF
NA,TRBJ2-1,TRBV19,TRBD2,TGTGCCAGTAGTATGCTAGCGGGGGCCCTACTGAATGAGCAGTTCTTC,CASSMLAGALLNEQFF
NA,TRBJ2-5,TRBV9,NA,TGTGCCAGCAGCGTAGTTTCGGGAAATCAAGAGACCCAGTACTTC,CASSVVSGNQETQYF
NA,TRBJ2-3,TRBV7-2,NA,TGTGCCAGCAGCTTAGCGCGTAACGTGGATACGCAGTATTTT,CASSLARNVDTQYF
NA,TRBJ1-2,TRBV4-1,NA,TGCGCCAGCAGCCAAGAGGTGTTTCAGTTGAACTATGGCTACACCTTC,CASSQEVFQLNYGYTF
NA,TRBJ2-7,TRBV4-3,NA,TGCGCCAGCAGCCAAGATCGGGCAGCATACGAGCAGTACTTC,CASSQDRAAYEQYF
NA,TRBJ1-2,TRBV19,TRBD1,TGTGCCAGTTTGGGACAGGGGTATAGAGGCTACACCTTC,CASLGQGYRGYTF
NA,TRBJ1-4,TRBV5-1,NA,TGCGCCAGCGCCGGGACGGTTGGTGAAAAACTGTTTTTT,CASAGTVGEKLFF
NA,TRBJ2-2,TRBV25-1,TRBD1,TGTGCCAGCAGTGTGCGAGGGGGCGCGAACACCGGGGAGCTGTTTTTT,CASSVRGGANTGELFF
NA,TRBJ1-1,TRBV20-1,NA,TGCAGTGCTAGAGATCTTACTGAAGCTTTCTTT,CSARDLTEAFF
NA,TRBJ2-5,TRBV6-5,NA,TGTGCCAGCAACCAGGGAACGGGGGAGACCCAGTACTTC,CASNQGTGETQYF
few,TRBJ1-5,TRBV4-3,NA,TGCGCCAGCAGCCAGGAGTTAGGGACGGACTATAGCAATCAGCCCCAGCATTTT,CASSQELGTDYSNQPQHF
NA,TRBJ2-7,TRBV7-9,NA,TGTGCCAGCACCATCCCGGGGCTCGGCGAGCAGTACTTC,CASTIPGLGEQYF
once,TRBJ2-7,TRBV19,NA,TGTGCCAGTAGTATTGGGCCCGGAAGAGAGCAGTACTTC,CASSIGPGREQYF